One and the same sample provided the 21 T cell receptor beta chains below, sequenced in a study of response to subunit inactivated influenza vaccine. From the RT-PCR reads, TCRdb called clonotypes with MiXCR, one entry per CDR3 protein. The table lists hundreds of thousands of distinct CDR3 sequences, approximately 18% of them singletons. The sample in question was PBMCs from blood, obtained more than 4 days after vaccination. These receptors originate from a man between 50 and 59 years old who received an inactivated influenza vaccine.

This chain links TRBV4-3 with TRBJ2-5, with 9 bases aligning to TRBD2. This CDR3 contains 19 residues. V shed 4 bases and J 5 bases; nucleotides not matched to a gene: 20. The germline CDR1 and CDR2 sequences are LGHNA and YSLEER. The CDR3 sequence: CASSRAIPGTSLVEETQYF. The CDR3 DNA is TGCGCCAGCAGCCGTGCGATTCCGGGGACTAGCTTGGTGGAGGAGACCCAGTACTTC.

CDR3 loop: CSAKRGQGGSPLHF. The CDR3 DNA follows: TGCAGTGCCAAACGTGGGCAGGGCGGTTCACCCCTCCACTTT. This chain connects TRBV20-1 to TRBJ1-6, with a possible D match to TRBD1 (5 bases). The germline V and J ends were trimmed by 6 bases and 9 bases, with 18 bases remaining between them. Germline assignment: CDR1 DFQATT and CDR2 SNEGSKA (reference sequence). This CDR3 comprises 14 residues.

This clonotype was observed a few times. The gene calls are TRBV7-2 and TRBJ1-6; the D is unclear. Germline CDR1 and CDR2: SGHTA and FQGNSA. V was pared by 0 bases and J by 9 bases, with 15 bases between. The CDR3 length is 16 residues. The CDR3 protein is CASSLALGGNFSPLHF. CDR3 bases: TGTGCCAGCAGCTTAGCGCTGGGCGGCAACTTTTCACCCCTCCACTTT. Full variable domain (remainder filled in from reference TRBV7-2 and TRBJ1-6): GAGVSQSPSNKVTEKGKDVELRCDPISGHTALYWYRQSLGQGLEFLIYFQGNSAPDKSGLPSDRFSAERTGGSVSTLTIQRTQQEDSAVYLCASSLALGGNFSPLHFGNGTRLTVT.

This clonotype was counted only a few times. The rearrangement joins TRBV6-2 or TRBV6-3 to TRBJ2-5; possible D gene TRBD1, 5 bases. With 6 bases removed from V and 4 bases from J, the gap between germline ends came to 15 bases. The CDR3 has 14 amino acids. CDR1 is MNHEY, CDR2 SVGEGT, per germline. The CDR3 loop reads CASRGRTKRETQYF. The CDR3 DNA follows: TGTGCCAGCAGAGGACGGACAAAACGAGAGACCCAGTACTTC.

The chain carries TRBV7-2 and TRBJ2-7; TRBD2 agrees at 11 bases. The CDR3 contains 15 residues. Germline V CDR1 and CDR2: SGHTA, FQGNSA. The V segment lost 6 bases and the J segment 5 bases; nucleotides outside the gene matches: 9. The CDR3 bases are TGTGCCAGCAGACCGACTAGCGGGGAGTGGGACGAGCAGTACTTC. Translating gives CASRPTSGEWDEQYF.

This clonotype was detected a few times. V is TRBV14 and J is TRBJ2-7; 11 bases line up with TRBD1. Per the germline V gene, CDR1 is SGHDN and CDR2 is FVKESK. The junction had 15 bases not matched to a gene; V was cut back by 4 bases and J by 4 bases. This CDR3 is built from 18 residues. The CDR3 sequence: CASSRTTWDRGKQYEQYF. In nucleotides, the CDR3 is TGTGCCAGCAGCCGAACCACCTGGGACAGGGGGAAACAATACGAGCAGTACTTC.

The rearrangement links TRBV4-2 to TRBJ2-3, with TRBD1 as a possible D gene (6 bases). Trimming removed 1 base from V and 9 bases from J, with 11 bases in between. The germline CDR1 and CDR2 sequences are LGHNA and YNFKEQ. CDR3 size: 13 residues. The CDR3 DNA sequence: TGTGCCAGCAGCCAAGGCAAACAGGGAACGCAGTATTTT. Amino acids: CASSQGKQGTQYF.

The chain recombines TRBV4-1 with TRBJ1-5; 7 nucleotides align to TRBD1. The CDR3 is made up of 15 amino acids. Germline values: CDR1 MGHRA, CDR2 YSYEKL. After removal of 6 bases from V and 3 bases from J, the junction contained 8 bases not matched to a gene. The CDR3 loop reads CASRQTGTANQPQHF. The CDR3 bases are TGCGCCAGCAGACAAACCGGGACAGCCAATCAGCCCCAGCATTTT.

This clonotype came up a few times. The gene calls are TRBV7-8 and TRBJ2-1, with 7 positions matching TRBD2. Germline assignment: CDR1 SGHVS and CDR2 FQNEAQ. CDR3 length equals 16 residues. Unmatched junction bases numbered 6, after V lost 4 bases and J lost 0 bases. CDR3: CASSWRRDYSYNEQFF. The DNA of the CDR3 is TGTGCCAGCAGCTGGCGCCGGGACTACTCCTACAATGAGCAGTTCTTC.

This clonotype has more than one count but fewer than ten. The chain recombines TRBV4-3 with TRBJ2-1; D remains unclear. The V gene's germline CDR1 is LGHNA and CDR2 YSLEER. Trimming stripped 0 bases from V and 0 bases from J, with 9 bases between. The CDR3 is 16 residues long. DNA for the CDR3: TGCGCCAGCAGCCAAGATGGCGGTGACTCCTACAATGAGCAGTTCTTC. Translating gives CASSQDGGDSYNEQFF.

This clonotype was detected a few times. The CDR3 nucleotides read TGTGCCACCAGCAGCCCGGGGGGAGGGGGGCAAGAGACCCAGTACTTC. It translates to CATSSPGGGGQETQYF. V usage is TRBV15 and J usage is TRBJ2-5; a weak D match, TRBD2 (7 bases). The CDR3 consists of 16 residues. Trimming cost V 3 bases and J 2 bases, with 16 bases left between them. Germline V gene data show CDR1 as LNHNV and CDR2 as YYDKDF (reference sequence).

The rearrangement uses TRBV7-6 and TRBJ2-2; 9 bases fit TRBD2. V trimming: 8 bases; J trimming: 5 bases; junction bases outside the gene matches: 9. This CDR3 spans 15 amino acids. Germline lookup yields CDR1 SGHVS and CDR2 FNYEAQ. Written as DNA, the CDR3 is TGTGCCAGCGGGATAGCGGGAGTTCGAACCGGGGAGCTGTTTTTT. Amino acids: CASGIAGVRTGELFF.

With respect to this clonotype: A read error is possible here, since a much larger clone lies one base away. The V gene is TRBV20-1, the J gene TRBJ2-7; 7 nucleotides agree with TRBD2. Germline loops: CDR1 DFQATT, CDR2 SNEGSKA (reference sequence). V shed 3 bases and J 4 bases; nucleotides not matched to a gene: 12. The CDR3 contains 15 residues. CDR3 DNA: TGCAGTGCTAGCGATCTAGCGGCAGGTACTTACGAGCAGTACTTC. Amino acids: CSASDLAAGTYEQYF.

The chain uses TRBV6-2 or TRBV6-3 and TRBJ2-7; 7 positions match TRBD2. Germline values: CDR1 MNHEY, CDR2 SVGEGT. This CDR3 has 13 residues. V was clipped by 7 bases and J by 2 bases; unmatched bases: 5. The CDR3 DNA is TGTGCCAGCATGGCAGGGAGGGCCTACGAGCAGTACTTC. Amino acid sequence: CASMAGRAYEQYF.

This clonotype was counted once. The genes are TRBV12-3 or TRBV12-4 and TRBJ1-1; TRBD1 agrees at 7 bases. With 6 bases clipped from V and 8 bases from J, the junction kept 6 bases outside the gene matches. The CDR3 loop spans 12 amino acids. The CDR3 region is CASSRPTGEAFF. CDR3 sequence (DNA): TGTGCCAGCAGCCGACCGACAGGGGAAGCTTTCTTT.

The chain employs TRBV5-1 and TRBJ2-3; possible D gene TRBD1, 6 bases. Germline V gene data show CDR1 as SGHRS and CDR2 as YFSETQ. Deletions cut 4 bases from V and 2 bases from J, with 14 bases between. CDR3 length: 15 residues. The CDR3 is CASSVGRGNTDTQYF. The CDR3 DNA is TGCGCCAGCAGCGTTGGAAGGGGGAACACAGATACGCAGTATTTT.

V is TRBV7-9 and J is TRBJ2-7; either TRBD1 or TRBD2 may supply D (5 bases each). V lost 5 bases to trimming and J lost 5 bases, with 13 bases between them. Germline values: CDR1 SEHNR, CDR2 FQNEAQ (reference sequence). The length of the CDR3 is 13 residues. The DNA for the CDR3 is TGTGCCAGCAGCCAGGGACCCCGTGACGAGCAGTACTTC. Its protein is CASSQGPRDEQYF.

J is TRBJ2-3 and V is TRBV20-1, with unresolved D. The CDR3 sequence is 14 residues long. V was trimmed by 4 bases and J by 2 bases, leaving 13 bases between them. Germline V gene sequence: CDR1 DFQATT, CDR2 SNEGSKA (reference sequence). The CDR3 sequence is CSATRTVNTDTQYF. CDR3 bases: TGCAGTGCTACGCGGACGGTAAACACAGATACGCAGTATTTT.

The CDR3 DNA reads TGCAGTGGGACTAGCGGGGGGCCTGAGCAGTTCTTC. Protein product: CSGTSGGPEQFF. The V call is TRBV20-1, the J call TRBJ2-1; 14 bases map to TRBD2. The trim removed 7 bases at V and 9 bases at J, leaving 2 bases unmatched. The CDR3 covers 12 residues. Germline V gene sequence: CDR1 DFQATT, CDR2 SNEGSKA (reference sequence).

This clonotype showed up just a few times. The chain carries TRBV6-1 and TRBJ2-6, with D uncertain. The germline V and J ends were trimmed by 6 bases and 3 bases, with 6 bases remaining between them. Germline lookup yields CDR1 MNHNS and CDR2 SASEGT. The CDR3 has 13 amino acids. For the CDR3, the DNA is TGTGCCAGCAGGTTCTTTGGGGCCAACGTCCTGACTTTC. Amino acid sequence: CASRFFGANVLTF.

This clonotype was seen once. The rearrangement links TRBV4-3 to TRBJ2-5, with 10 bases aligning to TRBD2. The CDR3 runs to 16 residues. Germline loops: CDR1 LGHNA, CDR2 YSLEER. Unmatched junction bases numbered 5, after V lost 2 bases and J lost 2 bases. CDR3 residues: CASSQFIAGGQETQYF. In DNA form, the CDR3 reads TGCGCCAGCAGCCAATTTATAGCGGGGGGTCAAGAGACCCAGTACTTC.